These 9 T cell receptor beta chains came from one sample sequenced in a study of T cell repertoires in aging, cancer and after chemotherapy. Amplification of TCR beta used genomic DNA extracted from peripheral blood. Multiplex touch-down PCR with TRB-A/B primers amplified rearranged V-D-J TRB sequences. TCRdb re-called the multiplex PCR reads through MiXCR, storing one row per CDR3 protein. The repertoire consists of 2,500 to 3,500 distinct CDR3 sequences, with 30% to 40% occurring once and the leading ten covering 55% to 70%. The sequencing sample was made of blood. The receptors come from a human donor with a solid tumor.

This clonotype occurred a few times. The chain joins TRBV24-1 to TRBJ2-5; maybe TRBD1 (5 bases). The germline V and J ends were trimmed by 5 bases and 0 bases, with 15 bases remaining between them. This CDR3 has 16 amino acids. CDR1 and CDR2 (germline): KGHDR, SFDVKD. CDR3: CATSAGGAGYQETQYF. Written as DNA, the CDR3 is TGTGCCACCAGTGCCGGTGGCGCAGGGTACCAAGAGACCCAGTACTTC.

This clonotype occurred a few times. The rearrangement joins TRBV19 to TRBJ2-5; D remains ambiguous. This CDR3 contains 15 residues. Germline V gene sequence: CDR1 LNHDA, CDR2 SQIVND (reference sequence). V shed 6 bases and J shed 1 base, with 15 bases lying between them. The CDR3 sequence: CASSPAMGTQETQYF. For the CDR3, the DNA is TGTGCCAGTAGCCCGGCCATGGGTACCCAAGAGACCCAGTACTTC.

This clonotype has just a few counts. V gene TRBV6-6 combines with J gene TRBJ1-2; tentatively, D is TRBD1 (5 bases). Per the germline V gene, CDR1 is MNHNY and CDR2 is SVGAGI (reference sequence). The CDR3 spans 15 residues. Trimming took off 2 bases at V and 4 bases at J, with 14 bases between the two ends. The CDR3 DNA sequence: TGTGCCAGCAGTTACGGTCCGGGACTAGGCTATGGCTACACCTTC. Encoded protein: CASSYGPGLGYGYTF.

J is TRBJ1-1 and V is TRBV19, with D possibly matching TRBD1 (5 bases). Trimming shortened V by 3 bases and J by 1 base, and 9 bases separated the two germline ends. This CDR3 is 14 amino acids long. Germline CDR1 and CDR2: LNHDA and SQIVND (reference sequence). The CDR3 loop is CASSMIDRNTEAFF. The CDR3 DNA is TGTGCCAGTAGTATGATTGACAGGAACACTGAAGCTTTCTTT.

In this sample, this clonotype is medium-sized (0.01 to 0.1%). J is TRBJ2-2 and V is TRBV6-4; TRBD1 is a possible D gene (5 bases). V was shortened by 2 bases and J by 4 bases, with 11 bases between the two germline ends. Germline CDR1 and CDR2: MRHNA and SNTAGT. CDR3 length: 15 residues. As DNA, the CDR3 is TGTGCCAGCAGTGACGGTCAGGGTGGCACCGGGGAGCTGTTTTTT. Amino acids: CASSDGQGGTGELFF.

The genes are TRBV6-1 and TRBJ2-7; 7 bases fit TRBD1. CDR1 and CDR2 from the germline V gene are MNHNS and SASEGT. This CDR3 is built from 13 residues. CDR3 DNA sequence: TGTGCCAGCATTGAAGGGGGCCCCTACGAGCAGTACGTC. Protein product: CASIEGGPYEQYV.

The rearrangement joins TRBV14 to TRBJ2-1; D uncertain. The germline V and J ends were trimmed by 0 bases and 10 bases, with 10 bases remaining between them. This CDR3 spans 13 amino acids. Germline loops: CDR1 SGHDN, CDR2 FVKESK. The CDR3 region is CASSQDPFEEQFF. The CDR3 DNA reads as TGTGCCAGCAGCCAAGATCCTTTTGAAGAGCAGTTCTTC. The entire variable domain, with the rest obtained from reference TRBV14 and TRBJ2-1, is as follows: EAGVTQFPSHSVIEKGQTVTLRCDPISGHDNLYWYRRVMGKEIKFLLHFVKESKQDESGMPNNRFLAERTGGTYSTLKVQPAELEDSGVYFCASSQDPFEEQFFGPGTRLTVL.

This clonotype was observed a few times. CDR3 coding DNA: TGTGCCAGCAGTTATTCCCTTACTAGTCAGGCAGATACGCAGTATTTT. Its protein is CASSYSLTSQADTQYF. The V and J genes are TRBV6-2 or TRBV6-3 and TRBJ2-3; D is possibly TRBD2 (5 bases). The V gene lost 3 bases and the J gene lost 4 bases, with 17 bases spanning the gap. The CDR3 contains 16 residues. CDR1 is MNHEY and CDR2 is SVGEGT in the germline V gene.

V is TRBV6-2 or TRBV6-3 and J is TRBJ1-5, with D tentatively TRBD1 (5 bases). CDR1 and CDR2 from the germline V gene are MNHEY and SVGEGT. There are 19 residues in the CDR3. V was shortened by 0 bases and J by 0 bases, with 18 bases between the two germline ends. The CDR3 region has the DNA TGTGCCAGCAGTTACTCACCCTCTGGGGGGACGCATAGCAATCAGCCCCAGCATTTT. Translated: CASSYSPSGGTHSNQPQHF.